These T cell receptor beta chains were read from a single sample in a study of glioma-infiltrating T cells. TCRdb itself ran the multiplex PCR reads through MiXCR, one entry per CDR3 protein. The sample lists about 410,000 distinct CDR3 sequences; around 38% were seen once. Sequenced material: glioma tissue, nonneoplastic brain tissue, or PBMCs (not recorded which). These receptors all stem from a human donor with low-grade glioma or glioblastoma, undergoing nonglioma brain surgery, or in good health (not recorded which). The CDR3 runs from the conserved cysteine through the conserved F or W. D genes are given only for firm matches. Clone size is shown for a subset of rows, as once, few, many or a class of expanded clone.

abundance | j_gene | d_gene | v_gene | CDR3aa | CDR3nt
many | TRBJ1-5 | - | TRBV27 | CASGRQGDQPQHF | TGTGCCAGCGGGAGGCAGGGAGATCAGCCCCAGCATTTT
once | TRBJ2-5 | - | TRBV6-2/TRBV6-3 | CASSLPGRWRETQYF | TGTGCCAGCAGTTTACCAGGGCGGTGGAGGGAGACCCAGTACTTC
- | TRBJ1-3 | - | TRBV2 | CASIGGRRNTIYF | TGTGCCAGCATCGGGGGGCGAAGAAACACCATATATTTT
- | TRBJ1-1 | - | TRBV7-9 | CASISGIHEAFF | TGTGCCAGCATCTCCGGGATTCATGAAGCTTTCTTT
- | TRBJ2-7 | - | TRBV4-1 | CASSQDVGDSYKQYF | TGCGCCAGCAGCCAAGATGTGGGGGACTCGTACAAGCAGTACTTC
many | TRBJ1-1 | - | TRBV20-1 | CSASVVVGETEAFF | TGCAGTGCTAGTGTGGTAGTAGGCGAGACTGAAGCTTTCTTT
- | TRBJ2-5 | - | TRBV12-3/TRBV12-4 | CASRSSRGLGTQYF | TGTGCCAGCAGGAGCTCGAGGGGTCTGGGGACCCAGTACTTC
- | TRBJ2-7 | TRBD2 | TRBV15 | CATSRIAGAYEQYF | TGTGCCACCAGCAGGATAGCGGGAGCCTACGAGCAGTACTTC
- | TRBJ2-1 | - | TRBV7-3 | CASSLRGAGSYNEQFF | TGTGCCAGCAGCTTAAGAGGAGCGGGCTCCTACAATGAGCAGTTCTTC
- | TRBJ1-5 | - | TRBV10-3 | CAISESAGSTSQPQHF | TGTGCCATCAGTGAGTCCGCAGGTTCGACGTCACAGCCCCAGCATTTT
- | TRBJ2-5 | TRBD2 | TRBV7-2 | CASSLRRGLAGGGETQYF | TGTGCCAGCAGCCTCCGGAGAGGCCTAGCGGGGGGAGGGGAGACCCAGTACTTC
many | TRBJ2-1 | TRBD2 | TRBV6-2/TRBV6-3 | CASSYSTSGSSYNEQFF | TGTGCCAGCAGTTACTCAACCAGCGGGAGCTCCTACAATGAGCAGTTCTTC
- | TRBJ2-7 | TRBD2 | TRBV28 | CASSPRGGGTHEQYF | TGTGCCAGCAGCCCCCGCGGCGGGGGAACCCACGAGCAGTACTTC
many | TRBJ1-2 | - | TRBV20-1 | CSAPNRPEYTF | TGCAGTGCTCCCAATCGTCCGGAATACACCTTC
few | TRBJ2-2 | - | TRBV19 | CASTDGANTGELFF | TGTGCCAGTACCGACGGGGCGAACACCGGGGAGCTGTTTTTT
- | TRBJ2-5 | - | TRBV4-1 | CASSQGTRLETQYF | TGCGCCAGCAGCCAAGGTACTAGGTTGGAGACCCAGTACTTC
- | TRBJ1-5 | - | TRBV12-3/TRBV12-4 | CASSYPSRGTVQPQHF | TGTGCCAGCAGTTATCCTTCCAGGGGTACGGTTCAGCCCCAGCATTTT
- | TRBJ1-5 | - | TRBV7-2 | CASSLRADQPQHF | TGTGCCAGCAGCTTACGGGCCGATCAGCCCCAGCATTTT
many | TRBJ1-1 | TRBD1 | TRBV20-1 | CSAIRDRGNTEAFF | TGCAGTGCAATCCGGGACAGGGGGAACACTGAAGCTTTCTTT
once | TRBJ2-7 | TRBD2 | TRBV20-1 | CSARDMGTSAGYERYF | TGCAGTGCTAGAGATATGGGGACTAGCGCGGGGTACGAGCGGTACTTC
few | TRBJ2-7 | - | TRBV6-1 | CASSRTGTLDEQYF | TGTGCCAGCAGCCGCACCGGGACATTAGACGAGCAGTACTTC
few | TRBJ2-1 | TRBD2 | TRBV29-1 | CSSLDPGLADNEQFF | TGCAGCTCCTTGGACCCGGGACTAGCGGACAATGAGCAGTTCTTC
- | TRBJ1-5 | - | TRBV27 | CASTLSAANQPQHF | TGTGCCAGCACTTTATCGGCGGCCAATCAGCCCCAGCATTTT
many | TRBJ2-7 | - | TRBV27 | CASSSWKYEQYF | TGTGCCAGCAGTTCTTGGAAATACGAGCAGTACTTC
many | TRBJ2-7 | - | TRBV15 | CATSRDRYEQYF | TGTGCCACCAGCAGAGATCGGTACGAGCAGTACTTC
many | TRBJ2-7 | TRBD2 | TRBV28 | CASSLDQREVTYEQYF | TGTGCCAGCAGTTTAGATCAGCGGGAGGTTACGTACGAGCAGTACTTC
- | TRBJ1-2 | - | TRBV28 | CASSQTGRGYTF | TGTGCCAGCAGTCAAACAGGTCGGGGCTACACCTTC
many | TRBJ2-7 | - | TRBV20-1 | CSARDRLLDVGQGEQYF | TGCAGTGCTAGAGATAGGTTACTAGATGTGGGGCAGGGCGAGCAGTACTTC
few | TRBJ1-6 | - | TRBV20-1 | CSARDPGSSYNSPLHF | TGCAGTGCTAGAGACCCAGGGAGCTCCTATAATTCACCCCTCCACTTT
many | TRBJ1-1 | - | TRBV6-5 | CASSYSKAVTTEAFF | TGTGCCAGCAGTTACTCGAAGGCTGTGACCACTGAAGCTTTCTTT
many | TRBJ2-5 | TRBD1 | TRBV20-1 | CSAIRGRKETQYF | TGCAGTGCTATCAGGGGGCGAAAAGAGACCCAGTACTTC
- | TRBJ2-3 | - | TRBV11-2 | CASTNRGVMADTQYF | TGTGCCAGCACCAACCGGGGAGTGATGGCAGATACGCAGTATTTT
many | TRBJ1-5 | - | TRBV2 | CASRDSPNQPQHF | TGTGCCAGCAGGGACAGCCCAAATCAGCCCCAGCATTTT
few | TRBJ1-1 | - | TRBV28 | CASSLVGTLTEAFF | TGTGCCAGCAGTTTGGTTGGGACCCTCACTGAAGCTTTCTTT
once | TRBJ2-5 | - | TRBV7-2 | CTSSRRQTQETQYF | TGTACCAGCAGCCGAAGACAGACGCAAGAGACCCAGTACTTC
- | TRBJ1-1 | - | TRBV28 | CASSLPARGDRGAFF | TGTGCCAGCAGTTTACCGGCCCGGGGAGACCGTGGGGCTTTCTTT
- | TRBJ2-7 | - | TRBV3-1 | CASSLPKNEQYF | TGTGCCAGCAGCCTCCCAAAGAATGAGCAGTACTTC
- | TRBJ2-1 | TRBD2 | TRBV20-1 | CSASRDGRAINEQFF | TGCAGTGCTTCAAGGGACGGGAGGGCCATCAATGAGCAGTTCTTC
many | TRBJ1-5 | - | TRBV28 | CASSEQQGGNQPQHF | TGTGCCAGCAGTGAACAACAGGGTGGCAATCAGCCCCAGCATTTT
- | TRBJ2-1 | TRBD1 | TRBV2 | CASRRDRGTDEQFF | TGTGCCAGCAGGCGGGACAGGGGTACGGATGAGCAGTTCTTC
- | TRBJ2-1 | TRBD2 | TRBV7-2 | CASSLVFAGGLIEQFF | TGTGCCAGCAGCTTAGTTTTTGCGGGAGGGTTGATTGAGCAGTTCTTC
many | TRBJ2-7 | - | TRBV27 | CASSSLQGRTYEQYF | TGTGCCAGCAGTTCGCTACAGGGAAGGACTTACGAGCAGTACTTC
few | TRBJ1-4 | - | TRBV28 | CASSFGRINEKLFF | TGTGCCAGCAGTTTCGGACGGATAAATGAAAAACTGTTTTTT
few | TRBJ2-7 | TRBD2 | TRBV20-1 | CSAPRTSGVYEQYF | TGCAGTGCTCCTCGGACTAGCGGAGTCTACGAGCAGTACTTC
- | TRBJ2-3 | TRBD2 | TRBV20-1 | CSARSVREEDTQYF | TGCAGTGCTAGGAGCGTGCGGGAGGAAGATACGCAGTATTTT
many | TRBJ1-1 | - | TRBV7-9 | CASSLVRVREAFF | TGTGCCAGCAGCTTAGTACGGGTCAGGGAAGCTTTCTTT
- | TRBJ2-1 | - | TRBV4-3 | CASSQDRGGLEQFF | TGCGCCAGCAGCCAAGATCGCGGAGGGCTTGAGCAGTTCTTC
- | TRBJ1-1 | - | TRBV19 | CATGGGEKIF | TGTGCCACCGGGGGGGGGGAAAAAATCTTT